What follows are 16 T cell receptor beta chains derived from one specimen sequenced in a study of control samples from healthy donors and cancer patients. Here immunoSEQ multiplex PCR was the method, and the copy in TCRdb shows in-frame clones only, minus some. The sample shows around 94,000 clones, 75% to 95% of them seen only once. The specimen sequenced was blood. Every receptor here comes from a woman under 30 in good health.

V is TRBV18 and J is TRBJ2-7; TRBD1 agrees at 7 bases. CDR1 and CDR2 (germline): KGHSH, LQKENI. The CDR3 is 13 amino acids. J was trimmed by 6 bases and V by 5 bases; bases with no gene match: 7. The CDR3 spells CASSAARDSEQYF. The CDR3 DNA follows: TGTGCCAGCTCAGCCGCCAGGGACAGCGAGCAGTACTTC.

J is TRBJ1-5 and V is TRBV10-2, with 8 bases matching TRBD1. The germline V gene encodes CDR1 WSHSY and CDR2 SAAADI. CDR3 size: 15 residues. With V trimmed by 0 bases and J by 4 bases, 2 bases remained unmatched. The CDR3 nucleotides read TGCGCCAGCAGTGAGTCGAACAGGGGGAATCAGCCCCAGCATTTT. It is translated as CASSESNRGNQPQHF.

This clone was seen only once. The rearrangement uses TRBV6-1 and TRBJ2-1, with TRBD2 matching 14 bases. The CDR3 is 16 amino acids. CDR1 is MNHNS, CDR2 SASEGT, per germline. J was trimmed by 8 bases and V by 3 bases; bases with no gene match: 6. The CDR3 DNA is TGTGCCAGCAGTGATGGGACTAGCGGGGGTAAGGATGAGCAGTTCTTC. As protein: CASSDGTSGGKDEQFF.

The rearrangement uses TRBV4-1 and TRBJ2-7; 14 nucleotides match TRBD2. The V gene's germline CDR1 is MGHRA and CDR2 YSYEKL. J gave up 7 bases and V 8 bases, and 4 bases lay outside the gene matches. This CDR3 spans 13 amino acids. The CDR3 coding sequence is TGCGCCAGCGGGACTAGCGGGGGAAGGGAGCAGTACTTC. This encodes CASGTSGGREQYF.

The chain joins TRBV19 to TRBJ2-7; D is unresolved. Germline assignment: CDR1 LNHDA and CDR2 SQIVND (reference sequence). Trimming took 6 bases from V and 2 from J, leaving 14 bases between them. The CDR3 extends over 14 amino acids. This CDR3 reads CASRRQPQPYEQYF. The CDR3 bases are TGTGCCAGTAGGCGTCAGCCCCAACCCTACGAGCAGTACTTC.

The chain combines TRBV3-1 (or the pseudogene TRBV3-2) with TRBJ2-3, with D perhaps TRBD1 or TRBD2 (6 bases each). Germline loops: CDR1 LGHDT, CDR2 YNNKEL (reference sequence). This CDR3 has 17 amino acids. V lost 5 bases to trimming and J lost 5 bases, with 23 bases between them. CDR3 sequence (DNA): TGTGCCAGCAGCGGCAACCACGAGGGGGGCTTAATAGATACGCAGTATTTT. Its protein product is CASSGNHEGGLIDTQYF.

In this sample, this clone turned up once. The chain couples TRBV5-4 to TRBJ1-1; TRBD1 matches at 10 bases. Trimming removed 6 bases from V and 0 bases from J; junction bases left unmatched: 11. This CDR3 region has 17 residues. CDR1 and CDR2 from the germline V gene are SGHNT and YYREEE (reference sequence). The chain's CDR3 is CASTQWGTGDMNTEAFF. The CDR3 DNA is TGTGCCAGCACCCAATGGGGGACAGGGGACATGAACACTGAAGCTTTCTTT.

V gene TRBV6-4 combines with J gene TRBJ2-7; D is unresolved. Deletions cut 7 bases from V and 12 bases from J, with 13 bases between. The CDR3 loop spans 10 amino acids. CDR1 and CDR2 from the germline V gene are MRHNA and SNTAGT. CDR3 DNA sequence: TGTGCCAGCAATAAGGCGGTAAGGTACTTC. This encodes CASNKAVRYF.

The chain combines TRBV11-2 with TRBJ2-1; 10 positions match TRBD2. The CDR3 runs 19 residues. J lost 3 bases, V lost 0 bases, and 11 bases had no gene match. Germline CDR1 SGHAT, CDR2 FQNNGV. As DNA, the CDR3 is TGTGCCAGCAGCTTAGATCAGAAAGGGGCTAGCGGGGGCTACAATGAGCAGTTCTTC. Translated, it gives CASSLDQKGASGGYNEQFF.

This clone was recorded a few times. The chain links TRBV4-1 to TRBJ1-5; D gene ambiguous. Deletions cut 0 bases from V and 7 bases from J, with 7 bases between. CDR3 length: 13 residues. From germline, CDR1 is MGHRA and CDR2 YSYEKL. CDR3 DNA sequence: TGCGCCAGCAGCCAAGATATGAGCCAGCCCCAGCATTTT. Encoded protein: CASSQDMSQPQHF.

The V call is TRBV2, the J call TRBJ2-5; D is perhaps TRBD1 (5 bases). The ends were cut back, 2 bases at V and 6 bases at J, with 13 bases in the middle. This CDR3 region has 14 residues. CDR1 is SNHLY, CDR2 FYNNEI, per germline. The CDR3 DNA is TGTGCCAGCAGTGAAAATCCAGGGCTGCAGACCCAGTACTTC. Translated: CASSENPGLQTQYF.

The CDR3 sequence is CASSDHGELFF. CDR3 coding DNA: TGCGCCAGCAGTGACCACGGGGAGCTGTTTTTT. This chain connects TRBV10-1 to TRBJ2-2; D is ambiguous. The CDR3 extends over 11 amino acids. The germline V gene encodes CDR1 WNHNN and CDR2 SYGVQD (reference sequence). V dropped 3 bases and J dropped 7 bases, with 3 bases sitting between them.

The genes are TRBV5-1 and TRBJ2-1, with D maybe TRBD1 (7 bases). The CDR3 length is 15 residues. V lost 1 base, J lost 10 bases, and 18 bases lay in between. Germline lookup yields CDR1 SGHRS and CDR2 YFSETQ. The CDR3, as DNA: TGCGCCAGCAGCTTGAGGGTGGAGGGGGCAAGAGAGCAGTTCTTC. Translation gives CASSLRVEGAREQFF.

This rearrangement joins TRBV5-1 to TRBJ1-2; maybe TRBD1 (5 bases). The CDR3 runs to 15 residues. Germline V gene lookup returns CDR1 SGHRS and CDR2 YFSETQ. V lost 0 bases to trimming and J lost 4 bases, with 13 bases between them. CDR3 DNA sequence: TGCGCCAGCAGCTTGGACAGCGGCCAGGGCTATGGCTACACCTTC. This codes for CASSLDSGQGYGYTF.

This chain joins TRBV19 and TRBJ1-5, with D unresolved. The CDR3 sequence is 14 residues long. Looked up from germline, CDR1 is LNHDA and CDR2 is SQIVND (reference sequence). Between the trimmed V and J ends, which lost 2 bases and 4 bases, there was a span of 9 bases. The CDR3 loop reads CASSISSQNQPQHF. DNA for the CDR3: TGTGCCAGTAGTATATCCTCTCAAAATCAGCCCCAGCATTTT. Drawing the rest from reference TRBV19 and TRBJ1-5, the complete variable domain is DGGITQSPKYLFRKEGQNVTLSCEQNLNHDAMYWYRQDPGQGLRLIYYSQIVNDFQKGDIAEGYSVSREKKESFPLTVTSAQKNPTAFYLCASSISSQNQPQHFGDGTRLSIL.

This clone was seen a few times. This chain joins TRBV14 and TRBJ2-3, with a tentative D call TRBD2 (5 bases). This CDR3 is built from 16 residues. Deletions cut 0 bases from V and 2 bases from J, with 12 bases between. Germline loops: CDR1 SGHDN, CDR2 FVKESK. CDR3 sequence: CASSQDLLLATDTQYF. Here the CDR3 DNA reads TGTGCCAGCAGCCAAGATTTACTTCTAGCCACAGATACGCAGTATTTT. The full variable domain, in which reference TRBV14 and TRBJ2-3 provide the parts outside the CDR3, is EAGVTQFPSHSVIEKGQTVTLRCDPISGHDNLYWYRRVMGKEIKFLLHFVKESKQDESGMPNNRFLAERTGGTYSTLKVQPAELEDSGVYFCASSQDLLLATDTQYFGPGTRLTVL.